Presented here are 13 T cell receptor beta chains from one specimen sequenced in a study of T cell responses to AZD1222 COVID-19 vaccine (dated by TCRdb to the early 2020s). Library preparation was by the immunoSEQ multiplex PCR assay. TCRdb re-hosts the immuneACCESS table, in-frame sequences only. Its copies lack some clones; in the studies checked, an unresolved V gene accounts for under half of them, and the cause for the rest is not known. The sample table lists around 100,000 clones, roughly 86% of them with a count of one. The ten largest clones capture more than 3.5% of the sample. Reading the label with the study, this specimen's time point is: baseline before first vaccination. The sample's treatment or condition label, in plain terms: meningococcal conjugate vaccine given as trial control. The sequenced sample was peripheral blood, obtained on day 0 of MenACWY control vaccination. These receptors were taken from an adult in good health.

CDR3 region: CASSIGQGTYNEQFF. In DNA form, the CDR3 reads TGCGCCAGCAGCATAGGACAGGGGACCTACAATGAGCAGTTCTTC. The chain has TRBV5-1 and TRBJ2-1; 9 bases line up with TRBD1. CDR1 and CDR2 from the germline V gene are SGHRS and YFSETQ. Unmatched junction bases numbered 4, after V lost 4 bases and J lost 2 bases. The CDR3 runs to 15 residues.

The chain joins TRBV27 to TRBJ1-1, with a weak D call TRBD1 (5 bases). The CDR3 spans 14 residues. Trimming cost V 10 bases and J 1 base, with 16 bases left between them. Germline loops: CDR1 MNHEY, CDR2 SMNVEV (reference sequence). The CDR3 sequence is CATSGGAGNTEAFF. The CDR3 DNA sequence: TGTGCCACCAGCGGTGGGGCGGGGAACACTGAAGCTTTCTTT.

The chain employs TRBV10-2 and TRBJ1-2; no clear D gene. In germline, CDR1 is WSHSY, CDR2 SAAADI. Trimming removed 0 bases at V and 0 bases at J, with 14 bases between. CDR3 length: 17 amino acids. Here the CDR3 reads CASSESTRGLANYGYTF. CDR3 nucleotide sequence: TGCGCCAGCAGTGAGTCGACTCGAGGGCTGGCTAACTATGGCTACACCTTC.

The chain couples TRBV19 to TRBJ1-1, with TRBD1 as a possible D gene (6 bases). In germline, CDR1 is LNHDA, CDR2 SQIVND (reference sequence). V lost 4 bases and J 8 bases, leaving 20 bases between the germline ends. The CDR3 is made up of 15 amino acids. In DNA form, the CDR3 reads TGTGCCAGTAGTACCTATGGCGGGCTGGGGGCAGAAGCTTTCTTT. Translation gives CASSTYGGLGAEAFF.

The chain has TRBV30 and TRBJ1-5; D is possibly TRBD1 (5 bases). Trimming stripped 3 bases from V and 1 base from J, with 13 bases between. Germline V CDR1 and CDR2: GTSNPN, SVGIG (reference sequence). CDR3 length: 15 amino acids. The CDR3 DNA is TGTGCCTGGAGGGTCCCAGGGCAGAGCAATCAGCCCCAGCATTTT. It encodes CAWRVPGQSNQPQHF.

CDR3 residues: CASSEGSFSYEQYF. As DNA, the CDR3 is TGTGCCAGCAGTGAGGGCAGCTTCTCCTACGAGCAGTACTTC. V gene TRBV2 combines with J gene TRBJ2-7; D is unclear. Germline V CDR1 and CDR2: SNHLY, FYNNEI. V was clipped by 3 bases and J by 0 bases, with 9 bases between them. The CDR3 covers 14 residues.

The chain uses TRBV4-1 and TRBJ1-5, with 7 bases fitting TRBD1. Germline assignment: CDR1 MGHRA and CDR2 YSYEKL. J lost 2 bases, V lost 4 bases, and 5 bases had no gene match. This CDR3 is 15 amino acids long. The CDR3 loop is CASSLYRGGNQPQHF. The CDR3 DNA is TGCGCCAGCAGCCTCTACAGGGGTGGCAATCAGCCCCAGCATTTT.

V and J are TRBV28 and TRBJ1-2; possibly TRBD1 for D (5 bases). The CDR3 loop spans 14 amino acids. Trimming took off 2 bases at V and 2 bases at J, with 9 bases between the two ends. Germline V gene lookup returns CDR1 MDHEN and CDR2 SYDVKM. Written as DNA, the CDR3 is TGTGCCAGCAGTTTAATACAGGCGAACTATGGCTACACCTTC. Translation: CASSLIQANYGYTF.

The chain uses TRBV3-1 (or the pseudogene TRBV3-2) and TRBJ2-6; no clear D gene. V shed 0 bases and J shed 4 bases, with 13 bases lying between them. The CDR3 spans 17 residues. Germline V lookup: CDR1 LGHDT, CDR2 YNNKEL (reference sequence). CDR3 coding DNA: TGTGCCAGCAGCCAAGAGGGAATTTCACCGGGGGCCAACGTCCTGACTTTC. Protein: CASSQEGISPGANVLTF.

This chain links TRBV27 with TRBJ2-7, with 9 nucleotides matching TRBD1. J gave up 5 bases and V 8 bases, and 7 bases lay outside the gene matches. This CDR3 is built from 13 residues. Germline V lookup: CDR1 MNHEY, CDR2 SMNVEV (reference sequence). The CDR3 protein is CASLWDRDNEQYF. As DNA, the CDR3 is TGTGCCAGCTTATGGGACAGGGACAACGAGCAGTACTTC.

This clone was detected once. The chain links TRBV3-1 (or the pseudogene TRBV3-2) to TRBJ2-7; D is unresolved. The CDR3 has 16 amino acids. V shed 0 bases and J shed 0 bases, with 12 bases lying between them. The germline V gene has CDR1 LGHDT and CDR2 YNNKEL (reference sequence). CDR3 residues: CASSQEVCWGSYEQYF. As DNA, the CDR3 is TGTGCCAGCAGCCAAGAGGTGTGCTGGGGCTCCTACGAGCAGTACTTC.

The chain recombines TRBV11-2 with TRBJ2-3, with 11 positions matching TRBD2. With V trimmed by 5 bases and J by 7 bases, 17 bases remained unmatched. CDR3 length equals 18 residues. Germline CDR1 SGHAT, CDR2 FQNNGV. Written as DNA, the CDR3 is TGTGCCAGCAGCCCACGAATAGCGGGAGGGCCTTTTTCAAATACGCAGTATTTT. Translating gives CASSPRIAGGPFSNTQYF.

This clone was observed a single time. The V and J genes are TRBV27 and TRBJ2-5; D gene ambiguous. This CDR3 contains 11 residues. CDR1 is MNHEY, CDR2 SMNVEV, per germline (reference sequence). The ends were cut back, 0 bases at V and 7 bases at J, with 3 bases in the middle. The CDR3 is CASSLSGTQYF. As DNA, the CDR3 is TGTGCCAGCAGTTTATCTGGGACCCAGTACTTC.